This is a list of T cell receptor beta chains from one sample in a study of T-cell memory formation after mild COVID-19. TCRdb re-derived calls from the 5' RACE reads in MiXCR, one entry per CDR3 protein. Altogether roughly 140,000 distinct CDR3 sequences are present, around 14% being singletons, with the ten largest covering around 27%. Sequenced material: PBMCs or a T cell subset sorted from them (not recorded which). The source of these receptors is an adult woman who had mild COVID-19 (a few samples of this study predate the infection). Cell type and time point are not known. The CDR3 runs from the conserved cysteine through the conserved F or W. D genes are given only for firm matches. Rows give clone size only sometimes, using once, few, many, or a class for an expanded clone.

D gene	V gene	clone size	J gene	CDR3 DNA	CDR3 protein
TRBD1	TRBV11-3	few	TRBJ1-1	TGTGCCAGCAGCGACCGGCCGGGACAGGGGGCACAACTGGCTGAAGCTTTCTTT	CASSDRPGQGAQLAEAFF
TRBD1	TRBV7-9	.	TRBJ2-1	TGTGCCAGCAGCTTAAGGACAGGCATCTCCTACAATGAGCAGTTCTTC	CASSLRTGISYNEQFF
.	TRBV20-1	many	TRBJ1-6	TGCAGTGCTAGAGATTACAGGGAGAATTCACCCCTCCACTTT	CSARDYRENSPLHF
.	TRBV5-5	few	TRBJ2-7	TGTGCCAGCAGCTTGGTCTTGGGGCGGGAGCAGTACTTC	CASSLVLGREQYF
.	TRBV6-6	many	TRBJ2-1	TGTGCCAGCAGTTACAGCAGTTTGAGCTCCTACAATGAGCAGTTCTTC	CASSYSSLSSYNEQFF
.	TRBV9	.	TRBJ1-2	TGTGCCAGCAGCACCGGGCCAGTCTATGGCTACACCTTC	CASSTGPVYGYTF
TRBD1	TRBV7-6	.	TRBJ2-7	TGTGCCAGCAGCCCAGGGGGCTGGGAGCAGTACTTC	CASSPGGWEQYF
.	TRBV29-1	.	TRBJ1-1	TGCAGCGTTGAAGTCGGGACTCAGAACACTGAAGCTTTCTTT	CSVEVGTQNTEAFF
.	TRBV7-8	few	TRBJ1-2	TGTGCCAGCAGCTTTCCGGCGGTCTATGGCTACACCTTC	CASSFPAVYGYTF
TRBD2	TRBV12-3/TRBV12-4	few	TRBJ2-7	TGTGCCAGCAGTTTAATGCGACTAGCGGGAGATAGTGACGAGCAGTACTTC	CASSLMRLAGDSDEQYF
TRBD2	TRBV15	.	TRBJ2-7	TGTGCCACCAGTCCTCGGGGGGATCTTTCCTACGAGCAGTACTTC	CATSPRGDLSYEQYF
.	TRBV9	few	TRBJ1-2	TGTGCCAGCAGCCCCAATTGGGGCGTTAACTATGGCTACACCTTC	CASSPNWGVNYGYTF
.	TRBV13	.	TRBJ2-3	TGTGCCAGCAGCTTTTCGGAACTACCGTCGAGGGGGCAGTATTTT	CASSFSELPSRGQYF
TRBD2	TRBV7-8	few	TRBJ2-2	TGTGCCAGCCGGGGCGGGAGATCGAACACCGGGGAGCTGTTTTTT	CASRGGRSNTGELFF
TRBD2	TRBV29-1	.	TRBJ2-3	TGCAGCGTCGCGGGAGCGGGGCTGGGAGATACGCAGTATTTT	CSVAGAGLGDTQYF
.	TRBV19	.	TRBJ1-1	TGTGCCAGTAGTATAGAGGGGGGGAGCACTGAAGCTTTCTTT	CASSIEGGSTEAFF
TRBD1	TRBV12-3/TRBV12-4	few	TRBJ1-1	TGTGCCAGCAGTTCGGACAGGTGGGCGAACACTGAAGCTTTCTTT	CASSSDRWANTEAFF
.	TRBV12-3/TRBV12-4	few	TRBJ2-7	TGTGCCAGCAGTCCCGGACGGACTGTGGAGCAGTACTTC	CASSPGRTVEQYF
.	TRBV20-1	.	TRBJ2-2	TGCAGTGCTAGAGATTACAGCGAAACCGGGGAGCTGTTTTTT	CSARDYSETGELFF
.	TRBV29-1	few	TRBJ1-1	TGCAGCGTTAGCCCGGTAGTGAACACTGAAGCTTTCTTT	CSVSPVVNTEAFF
TRBD1	TRBV4-1	many	TRBJ2-7	TGCGCCAGCAGCCAAGCCGGGACAGGGGTTGGTGAGCAGTACTTC	CASSQAGTGVGEQYF
.	TRBV5-5	many	TRBJ2-1	TGTGCCAGCAGCTTGCTTGAGCAGTTCTTC	CASSLLEQFF
.	TRBV7-9	few	TRBJ2-1	TGTGCCAGCAGCTTCCGGGCGTCCGGGACCCCTACCGGGGAGCAGTTCTTC	CASSFRASGTPTGEQFF
.	TRBV11-2	.	TRBJ2-7	TGTGCCAGCAGCTTAGCCGGCCGCTACGAGCAGTACTTC	CASSLAGRYEQYF
.	TRBV27	many	TRBJ2-7	TGCGCCAGCAGCTTGAGTAGCGGCTACGAGCAGTACTTC	CASSLSSGYEQYF
.	TRBV4-2	.	TRBJ1-2	TGTGCCAGCAGCCCGTCGTCCGTAAGCTACACCTTC	CASSPSSVSYTF
.	TRBV9	.	TRBJ1-3	TGTGCCAGCAGTGAGTGGGGAAATACCATATATTTT	CASSEWGNTIYF
TRBD1	TRBV20-1	few	TRBJ2-7	TGCAGTGCTAGAACTCATACGGGGACAGGGCCCTACGAGCAGTACTTC	CSARTHTGTGPYEQYF
.	TRBV24-1	.	TRBJ1-5	TGTGCCACGAGTGTAGCTACCAATCAGCCCCAGCATTTT	CATSVATNQPQHF
.	TRBV20-1	few	TRBJ2-1	TGCAGTGCACCAACCGGGTATGAGCAGTTCTTC	CSAPTGYEQFF
.	TRBV24-1	few	TRBJ2-2	TGTGCCACCAGTCGGCGGGGCGAGGCACTGAACACCGGGGAGCTGTTTTTT	CATSRRGEALNTGELFF
.	TRBV5-6	.	TRBJ2-7	TGTGCCAGCAGCCTGGACAGCCTGAACGCCTACGAGCAGTACTTC	CASSLDSLNAYEQYF
.	TRBV19	medium-sized	TRBJ1-5	TGTGCCAGTAGTATAGGTAAGGGAATGCGCCCTTATAGCAATCAGCCCCAGCATTTT	CASSIGKGMRPYSNQPQHF
.	TRBV24-1	few	TRBJ2-7	TGTGCCACCAGTGATGTGACAGGATCGCCCCACGAGCAGTACTTC	CATSDVTGSPHEQYF
.	TRBV6-1	few	TRBJ1-5	TGTGCCAGCAGTGGGGACATTGGGTCTCAGCCCCAGCATTTT	CASSGDIGSQPQHF
.	TRBV4-1	few	TRBJ1-1	TGCTCCAGCAGCTTCCGACAGATTAATATGAACACTGAAGCTTTCTTT	CSSSFRQINMNTEAFF
TRBD1	TRBV4-3	many	TRBJ2-3	TGCGCCAGCAGCCAGAAGGACAGGGAAGGCCCAGATACGCAGTATTTT	CASSQKDREGPDTQYF
.	TRBV29-1	.	TRBJ1-2	TGCAGCGTTGAAGACGAGGGATTCTATGGCTACACCTTC	CSVEDEGFYGYTF